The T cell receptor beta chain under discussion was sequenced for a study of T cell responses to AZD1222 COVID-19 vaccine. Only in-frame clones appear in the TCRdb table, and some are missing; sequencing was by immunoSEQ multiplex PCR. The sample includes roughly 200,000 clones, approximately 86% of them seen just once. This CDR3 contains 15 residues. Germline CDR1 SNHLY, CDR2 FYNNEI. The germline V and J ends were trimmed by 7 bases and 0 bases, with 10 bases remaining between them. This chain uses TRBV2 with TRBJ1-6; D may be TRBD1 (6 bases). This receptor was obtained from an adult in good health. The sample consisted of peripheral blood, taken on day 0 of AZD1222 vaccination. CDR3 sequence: CASMYRASYNSPLHF. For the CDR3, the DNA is TGTGCCAGCATGTACAGGGCCTCCTATAATTCACCCCTCCACTTT.